The clone carrying this T cell receptor beta chain was seen a few times. Its antigen remains unknown. Germline loops: CDR1 SNHLY, CDR2 FYNNEI. The V end lost 7 bases, the J end lost 2 bases, and 18 bases lay between the germline ends. This CDR3 is 15 amino acids long. Lesional scalp punch biopsies and peripheral blood came from alopecia areata patients. The source of the sample is a study of CD8+ T cells in alopecia areata. Broader study findings: Affected lesional scalp, above all in alopecia totalis/universalis, was more clonal than normal scalp. Besides other cells, scalp samples also yield sequences of resident alphabeta T cells from normal skin.

Extracted RNA was reverse transcribed into cDNA, the sequencing template. The data were produced by immunoSEQ multiplex PCR, yet TCRdb's version contains in-frame clones alone and is incomplete. The table includes roughly 64,000 clones, about 40% detected once. The clonotype was recovered from a human donor with alopecia areata. Source material: NKG2D-low CD8+ T cells sorted from blood. The V gene is TRBV2, the J gene TRBJ2-7; D uncertain. The CDR3 sequence is CASTYNAEFTYEQYF. The CDR3 DNA follows: TGTGCCAGCACCTATAACGCGGAGTTCACCTACGAGCAGTACTTC.